This T cell receptor beta chain originates from a study of shared T cell receptors in the human thymus. The method was immunoSEQ multiplex PCR; TCRdb's version includes in-frame clones alone and lacks a portion of them. The sample holds around 730,000 clones, approximately 85% seen once. The germline V gene encodes CDR1 LNHNV and CDR2 YYDKDF (reference sequence). This CDR3 comprises 14 residues. Trimming pared 5 bases from V and 13 bases from J, leaving 18 bases between. Concerning this clone itself: The same CDR3 is also encoded by other DNA sequences in this sample.

These data were also filed under a second study, of human thymus T cells.

The chain carries TRBV15 and TRBJ1-6, with D perhaps matching TRBD1 (5 bases). The sequence was obtained from a girl less than two years old with a congenital heart defect. Sequenced input: thymocytes. CDR3 sequence reads: CATSQGVQISPLHF. CDR3 DNA sequence: TGTGCCACCAGCCAGGGCGTCCAAATCTCCCCCCTCCACTTT.